These T cell receptor beta chains were read from a single sample in a study of cytomegalovirus exposure and HLA in healthy donors. This table comes from immunoSEQ multiplex PCR, and its TCRdb copy is limited to in-frame clones, with some not included. The sample yields tens of thousands of clones, roughly 93% seen once. The sample taken for sequencing was PBMCs. These receptors came from a woman aged 30 to 39 in good health and CMV-seronegative. The CDR3 runs from the conserved cysteine through the conserved F or W. D genes are given only for firm matches. The size entry is marked missing in some rows and otherwise reads once, few, many or a size class.

>TRBD1|TRBJ1-2|TRBV29-1|-
CSVADRDRGYTF
TGCAGCGTCGCCGACAGGGATAGAGGCTACACCTTC
>TRBD1|TRBJ2-7|TRBV6-1|few
CASSEFGTASYEQYF
TGTGCCAGCAGTGAATTTGGGACAGCTTCCTACGAGCAGTACTTC
>-|TRBJ1-1|TRBV5-1|-
CASTPGGAGRSTEAFF
TGCGCCAGCACTCCCGGGGGGGCAGGGAGGAGCACTGAAGCTTTCTTT
>TRBD1|TRBJ2-7|TRBV2|-
CASRREQGYEQYF
TGTGCCAGCAGAAGAGAACAGGGGTACGAGCAGTACTTC
>TRBD1|TRBJ2-6|TRBV2|-
CASRGTGATGANVLTF
TGTGCCAGCAGGGGGACAGGGGCAACCGGGGCCAACGTCCTGACTTTC
>-|TRBJ1-5|TRBV7-8|once
CASSLDSGGSNQPQHF
TGTGCCAGCAGCTTAGATTCGGGGGGTAGCAATCAGCCCCAGCATTTT
>TRBD1|TRBJ1-2|TRBV4-1|-
CASSPQPDRGDYGYTF
TGCGCCAGCAGTCCACAGCCGGACAGGGGTGACTATGGCTACACCTTC
>-|TRBJ1-3|TRBV10-3|few
CAISGRDTSGNTIYF
TGTGCCATCAGTGGCCGGGACACCTCTGGAAACACCATATATTTT
>-|TRBJ1-4|TRBV7-9|-
CASSPGLSLGLNEKLFF
TGTGCCAGCAGCCCCGGACTGTCTTTGGGACTTAATGAAAAACTGTTTTTT
>-|TRBJ1-2|TRBV30|-
CAWSYQGYYGYTF
TGTGCCTGGAGTTATCAGGGCTACTATGGCTACACCTTC
>-|TRBJ1-2|TRBV5-1|-
CASSLGAGNGYTF
TGCGCCAGCAGCTTGGGGGCAGGGAATGGCTACACCTTC
>TRBD2|TRBJ2-3|TRBV5-1|-
CASSPGLAGADTQYF
TGCGCCAGCAGTCCCGGACTAGCGGGGGCAGATACGCAGTATTTT
>-|TRBJ1-6|TRBV15|-
CATSRTGPGNSPLHF
TGTGCCACCAGCAGAACTGGGCCGGGGAATTCACCCCTCCACTTT
>TRBD1|TRBJ1-2|TRBV6-6|-
CASSDRGEVYGYTF
TGTGCCAGCAGTGACAGGGGAGAGGTCTATGGCTACACCTTC
>-|TRBJ2-2|TRBV6-6|-
CASFRGGRGRTGELFF
TGTGCCAGCTTTCGTGGAGGGAGAGGGCGGACCGGGGAGCTGTTTTTT
>TRBD2|TRBJ2-5|TRBV9|-
CASSLGGLAGSSGWETQYF
TGTGCCAGCAGCCTCGGAGGACTAGCGGGGTCCTCGGGATGGGAGACCCAGTACTTC
>-|TRBJ1-2|TRBV14|-
CASSRPPGAHGYTF
TGTGCCAGCAGCCGCCCACCAGGGGCTCATGGCTACACCTTC
>-|TRBJ2-7|TRBV18|-
CASSPTPGGVYNYEQYF
TGTGCCAGCTCACCCACCCCCGGGGGAGTTTACAACTACGAGCAGTACTTC
>TRBD2|TRBJ2-1|TRBV18|-
CASSKVAGGPNEQFF
TGTGCCAGCTCAAAGGTAGCGGGAGGGCCGAATGAGCAGTTCTTC
>TRBD1|TRBJ1-5|TRBV9|-
CASSVGAGGSNQPQHF
TGTGCCAGCAGCGTAGGGGCAGGGGGCAGCAATCAGCCCCAGCATTTT
>TRBD1|TRBJ1-2|TRBV19|-
CASIHTGQGYYGYTF
TGTGCCAGTATCCATACGGGACAGGGGTACTATGGCTACACCTTC
>-|TRBJ2-7|TRBV7-3|-
CASSSARGYEQYF
TGTGCCAGTTCTAGCGCGAGGGGCTACGAGCAGTACTTC
>-|TRBJ1-5|TRBV2|-
CASTRDLYSNQPQHF
TGTGCCAGCACGCGGGACCTCTATAGCAATCAGCCCCAGCATTTT
>TRBD2|TRBJ2-3|TRBV7-9|-
CASRTSGRGDTQYF
TGTGCCAGCAGAACTAGCGGGAGGGGAGATACGCAGTATTTT
>TRBD1|TRBJ1-1|TRBV29-1|-
CLGGLDTEAFF
TGCCTAGGGGGCTTGGACACTGAAGCTTTCTTT
>-|TRBJ1-1|TRBV25-1|once
CASSEPYTEAFF
TGTGCCAGCAGTGAACCGTATACTGAAGCTTTCTTT
>TRBD1|TRBJ2-3|TRBV6-4|-
CASSTGTGGSDTQYF
TGTGCCAGCAGTACCGGGACAGGGGGGTCAGATACGCAGTATTTT
>TRBD1|TRBJ2-1|TRBV27|-
CASTNTGAHTNEQFF
TGTGCCAGCACCAACACAGGGGCCCACACAAATGAGCAGTTCTTC
>-|TRBJ2-7|TRBV2|-
CASSVGGAPYEQYF
TGTGCCAGCAGTGTGGGGGGGGCCCCCTACGAGCAGTACTTC
>-|TRBJ1-6|TRBV5-1|-
CASSFRGPTTHSPLHF
TGCGCCAGCAGCTTTCGTGGCCCCACTACCCATTCACCCCTCCACTTT
>TRBD1|TRBJ1-2|TRBV7-9|-
CASSLTNPDREFLHGYTF
TGTGCCAGCAGCTTGACCAACCCGGACAGGGAGTTTCTTCATGGCTACACCTTC
>-|TRBJ1-1|TRBV2|-
CASSESELNTEAFF
TGTGCCAGCAGTGAATCTGAGTTGAACACTGAAGCTTTCTTT
>TRBD2|TRBJ2-3|TRBV10-3|-
CAIGLSGGPPGTDTQYF
TGTGCCATCGGTCTCAGCGGGGGCCCTCCGGGCACAGATACGCAGTATTTT
>TRBD2|TRBJ2-5|TRBV4-2|-
CASSQDPAPGGGARAETQYF
TGTGCCAGCAGCCAAGATCCGGCCCCGGGCGGGGGGGCCCGGGCGGAGACCCAGTACTTC
>TRBD1|TRBJ1-3|TRBV5-8|-
CASSFGGQALGNTIYF
TGTGCCAGCAGCTTTGGGGGACAGGCCCTTGGAAACACCATATATTTT
>TRBD2|TRBJ2-7|TRBV5-1|-
CASKPGLAVDFGDEQYF
TGCGCCAGCAAGCCGGGACTAGCGGTAGATTTCGGAGACGAGCAGTACTTC
>-|TRBJ1-3|TRBV2|-
CASMTQQGSGNTIYF
TGTGCCAGCATGACCCAACAGGGTTCTGGAAACACCATATATTTT
>-|TRBJ1-1|TRBV5-8|-
CASSFGGGNTEAFF
TGTGCCAGCAGCTTTGGGGGCGGAAACACTGAAGCTTTCTTT
>TRBD1|TRBJ2-7|TRBV6-6|-
CASSSQDRAFYEQYF
TGTGCCAGCAGTTCCCAGGACAGGGCTTTCTACGAGCAGTACTTC
>TRBD2|TRBJ2-1|TRBV7-7|once
CASSLILAGVKLDEQFF
TGTGCTAGCAGCTTAATCCTAGCGGGAGTTAAGTTAGATGAGCAGTTCTTC
>-|TRBJ1-2|TRBV6-6|once
CASSYSTGGSGYTF
TGTGCCAGCAGTTACTCTACTGGAGGGAGTGGCTACACCTTC
>-|TRBJ1-1|TRBV28|-
CASSLRDTTQAFF
TGTGCCAGCAGTTTACGGGACACAACTCAAGCTTTCTTT
>-|TRBJ1-1|TRBV30|-
CAWWRTTRNTEAFF
TGTGCCTGGTGGCGGACTACCCGGAACACTGAAGCTTTCTTT
>-|TRBJ1-3|TRBV28|-
CASTGGGSSGNTIYF
TGTGCCAGCACCGGGGGGGGGAGCTCTGGAAACACCATATATTTT
>TRBD1|TRBJ1-2|TRBV4-3|-
CASSQEGQIYGYTF
TGCGCCAGCAGCCAAGAGGGACAGATCTATGGCTACACCTTC
>-|TRBJ2-1|TRBV7-2|-
CASSHSPTPSVDEQFF
TGTGCCAGCAGCCATTCCCCGACTCCCTCGGTAGATGAGCAGTTCTTC
>-|TRBJ2-7|TRBV29-1|-
CSVEGDKYRHPYEQYF
TGCAGCGTTGAAGGAGATAAATACAGGCACCCCTACGAGCAGTACTTC
>TRBD2|TRBJ2-7|TRBV6-1|-
CASSKGLAGGYEQYF
TGTGCCAGCAGTAAGGGACTAGCGGGAGGCTACGAGCAGTACTTC
>-|TRBJ1-2|TRBV5-1|-
CASSHGAGVNYGYTF
TGCGCCAGCAGCCATGGAGCCGGAGTGAACTATGGCTACACCTTC